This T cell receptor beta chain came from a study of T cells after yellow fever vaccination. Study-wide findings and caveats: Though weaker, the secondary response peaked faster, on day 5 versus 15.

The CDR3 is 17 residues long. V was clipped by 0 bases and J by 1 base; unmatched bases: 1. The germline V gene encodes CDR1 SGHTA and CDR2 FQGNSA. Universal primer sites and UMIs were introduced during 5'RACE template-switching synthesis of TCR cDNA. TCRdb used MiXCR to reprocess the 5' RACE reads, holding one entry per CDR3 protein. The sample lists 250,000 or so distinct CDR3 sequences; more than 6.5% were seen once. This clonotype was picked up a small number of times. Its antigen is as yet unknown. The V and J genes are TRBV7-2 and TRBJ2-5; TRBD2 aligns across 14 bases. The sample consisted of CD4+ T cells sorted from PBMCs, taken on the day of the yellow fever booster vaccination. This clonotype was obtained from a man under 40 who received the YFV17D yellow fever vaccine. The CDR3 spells CASSLAGTSGGQETQYF. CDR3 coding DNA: TGTGCCAGCAGCTTAGCGGGGACTAGCGGGGGCCAAGAGACCCAGTACTTC.